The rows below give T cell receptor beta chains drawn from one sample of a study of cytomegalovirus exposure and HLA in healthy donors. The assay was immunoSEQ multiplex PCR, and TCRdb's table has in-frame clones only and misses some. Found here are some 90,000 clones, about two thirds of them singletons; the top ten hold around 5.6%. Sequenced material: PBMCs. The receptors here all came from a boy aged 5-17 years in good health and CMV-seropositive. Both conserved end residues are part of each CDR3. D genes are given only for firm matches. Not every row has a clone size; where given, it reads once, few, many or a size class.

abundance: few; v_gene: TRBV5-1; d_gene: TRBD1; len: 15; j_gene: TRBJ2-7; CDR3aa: CASKPMTGGSNEQYF; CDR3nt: TGCGCCAGCAAGCCGATGACAGGGGGAAGTAACGAGCAGTACTTC
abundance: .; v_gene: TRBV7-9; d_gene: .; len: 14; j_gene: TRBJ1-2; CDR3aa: CASSLAGLFYGYTF; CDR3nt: TGTGCCAGCAGCTTAGCTGGGCTGTTCTATGGCTACACCTTC
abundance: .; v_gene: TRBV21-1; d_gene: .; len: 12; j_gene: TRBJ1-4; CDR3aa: CARTGRGEKLFF; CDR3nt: TGTGCCAGGACAGGGCGAGGCGAAAAACTGTTTTTT
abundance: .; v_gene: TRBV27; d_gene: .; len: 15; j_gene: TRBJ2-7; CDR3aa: CASSSLAQGSYEQYF; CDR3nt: TGTGCCAGCAGTTCCCTTGCGCAGGGCTCCTACGAGCAGTACTTC
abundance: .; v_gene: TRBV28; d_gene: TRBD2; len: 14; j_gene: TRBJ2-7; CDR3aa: CASSPRTSGYEQYF; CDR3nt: TGTGCCAGCAGTCCGAGGACTAGCGGCTACGAGCAGTACTTC
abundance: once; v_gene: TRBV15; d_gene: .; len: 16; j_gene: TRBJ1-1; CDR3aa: CATSREPGQLNTEAFF; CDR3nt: TGTGCCACCAGCAGAGAACCGGGACAATTGAACACTGAAGCTTTCTTT
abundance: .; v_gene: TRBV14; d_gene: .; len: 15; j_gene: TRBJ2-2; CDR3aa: CASSSGDTNTGELFF; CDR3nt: TGTGCCAGCAGCTCAGGGGATACGAACACCGGGGAGCTGTTTTTT
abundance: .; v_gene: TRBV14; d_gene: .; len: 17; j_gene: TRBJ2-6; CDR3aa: CASRQTGNSAGANVLTF; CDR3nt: TGTGCCAGCAGACAAACAGGCAACTCTGCTGGGGCCAACGTCCTGACTTTC
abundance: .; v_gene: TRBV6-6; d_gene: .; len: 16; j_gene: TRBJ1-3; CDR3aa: CASSYDWRNSGNTIYF; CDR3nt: TGTGCCAGCAGTTACGATTGGAGGAACTCTGGAAACACCATATATTTT
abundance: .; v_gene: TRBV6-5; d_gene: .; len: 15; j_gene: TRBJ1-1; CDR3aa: CASRNPDRLNTEAFF; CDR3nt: TGTGCCAGCAGGAATCCCGACAGATTGAACACTGAAGCTTTCTTT
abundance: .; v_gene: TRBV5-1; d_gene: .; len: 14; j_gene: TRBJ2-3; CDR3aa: CASSPTGSTDTQYF; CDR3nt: TGCGCCAGCAGCCCGACTGGGAGCACAGATACGCAGTATTTT
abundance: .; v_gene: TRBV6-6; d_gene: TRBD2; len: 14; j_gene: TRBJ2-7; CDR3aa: CASSWGGNVYEQYF; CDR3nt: TGTGCCAGCAGTTGGGGAGGGAATGTTTACGAGCAGTACTTC
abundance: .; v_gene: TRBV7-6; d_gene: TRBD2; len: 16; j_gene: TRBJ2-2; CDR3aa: CASSLRVAGVIGELFF; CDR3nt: TGTGCCAGCAGCTTACGGGTAGCGGGAGTCATAGGGGAGCTGTTTTTT
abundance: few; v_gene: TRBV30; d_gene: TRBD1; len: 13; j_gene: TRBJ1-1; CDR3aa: CALNGDRGTEAFF; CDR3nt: TGTGCCTTAAACGGGGACAGGGGGACTGAAGCTTTCTTT
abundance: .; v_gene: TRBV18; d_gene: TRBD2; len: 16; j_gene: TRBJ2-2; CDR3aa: CASSRGGTSGTGELFF; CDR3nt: TGTGCCAGCTCACGGGGCGGTACTAGCGGCACCGGGGAGCTGTTTTTT
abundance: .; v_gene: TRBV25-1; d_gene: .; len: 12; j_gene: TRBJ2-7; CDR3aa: CASRGHPYEQYF; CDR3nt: TGTGCCAGCAGGGGACACCCCTACGAGCAGTACTTC
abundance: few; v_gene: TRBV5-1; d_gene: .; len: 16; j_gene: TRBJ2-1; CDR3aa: CASSAFTSVLYNEQFF; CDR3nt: TGCGCCAGCAGCGCCTTCACTAGTGTGCTGTACAATGAGCAGTTCTTC
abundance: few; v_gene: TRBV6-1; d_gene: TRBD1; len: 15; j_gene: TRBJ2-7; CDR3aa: CASSEEQGIGYEQYF; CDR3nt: TGTGCCAGCAGTGAGGAACAGGGGATCGGCTACGAGCAGTACTTC
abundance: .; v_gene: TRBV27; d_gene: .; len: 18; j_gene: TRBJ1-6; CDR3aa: CASSLGRRVSSYNSPLHF; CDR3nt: TGTGCCAGCAGTTTAGGTCGGAGGGTGAGCTCCTATAATTCACCCCTCCACTTT
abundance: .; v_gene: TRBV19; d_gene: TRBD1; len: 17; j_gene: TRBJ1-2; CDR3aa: CASKLPGTGGAVDGYTF; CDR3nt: TGTGCCAGTAAGCTCCCCGGGACAGGGGGCGCGGTAGACGGCTACACCTTC
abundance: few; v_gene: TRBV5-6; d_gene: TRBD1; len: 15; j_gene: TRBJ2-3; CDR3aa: CASSSPGTGGDTQYF; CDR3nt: TGTGCCAGCAGCAGTCCCGGGACAGGGGGTGATACGCAGTATTTT
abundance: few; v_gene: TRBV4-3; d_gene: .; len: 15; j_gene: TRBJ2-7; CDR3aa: CASSQDYGTPYEQYF; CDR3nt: TGCGCCAGCAGCCAAGATTATGGCACCCCCTACGAGCAGTACTTC
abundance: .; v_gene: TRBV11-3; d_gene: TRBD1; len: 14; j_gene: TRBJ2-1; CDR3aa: CASQSKRTGDEQFF; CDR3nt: TGTGCCAGCCAAAGTAAAAGGACAGGGGACGAGCAGTTCTTC
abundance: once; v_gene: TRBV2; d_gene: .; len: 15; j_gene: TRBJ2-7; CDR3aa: CASRGGGNRAYEQYF; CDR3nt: TGTGCCAGCCGGGGTGGGGGGAATCGGGCCTACGAGCAGTACTTC
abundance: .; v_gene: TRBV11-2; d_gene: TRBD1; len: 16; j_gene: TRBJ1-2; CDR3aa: CASSPAGTGINYGYPF; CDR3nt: TGTGCCAGCAGCCCAGCCGGGACAGGGATTAACTATGGCTACCCCTTC
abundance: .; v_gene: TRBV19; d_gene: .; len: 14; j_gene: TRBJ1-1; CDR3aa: CASSIQGLNTEAFF; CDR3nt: TGTGCCAGTAGTATTCAGGGCTTGAACACTGAAGCTTTCTTT
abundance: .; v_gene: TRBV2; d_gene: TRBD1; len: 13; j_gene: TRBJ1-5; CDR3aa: CASSGTGIQPQHF; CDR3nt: TGTGCCAGCAGCGGGACAGGGATCCAGCCCCAGCATTTT
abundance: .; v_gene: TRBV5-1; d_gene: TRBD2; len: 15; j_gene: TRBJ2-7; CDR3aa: CASSRGTSGSYEQYF; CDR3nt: TGCGCCAGCAGCCGAGGGACTAGCGGGAGCTACGAGCAGTACTTC
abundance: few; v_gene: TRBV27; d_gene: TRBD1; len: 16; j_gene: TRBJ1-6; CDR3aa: CASSLGQGVQNSPLHF; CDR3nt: TGTGCCAGCAGTTTGGGACAGGGGGTGCAGAATTCACCCCTCCACTTT
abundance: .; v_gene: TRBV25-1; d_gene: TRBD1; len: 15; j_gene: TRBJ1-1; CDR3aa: CASSELQGTDTEAFF; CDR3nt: TGTGCCAGCAGTGAATTACAGGGGACGGACACTGAAGCTTTCTTT
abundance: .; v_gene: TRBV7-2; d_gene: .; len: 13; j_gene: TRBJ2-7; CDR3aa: CASRQGAHGEQYF; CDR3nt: TGTGCCAGCAGACAAGGGGCCCATGGCGAGCAGTACTTC
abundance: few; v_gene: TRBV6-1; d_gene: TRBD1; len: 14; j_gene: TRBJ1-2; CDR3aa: CASRDGQGVKGYTF; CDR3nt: TGTGCCAGCAGAGACGGACAGGGAGTAAAAGGCTACACCTTC
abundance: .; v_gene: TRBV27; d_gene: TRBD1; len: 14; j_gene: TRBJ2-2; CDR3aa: CASSSGTGIGELFF; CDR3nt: TGTGCCAGCAGTTCCGGGACAGGGATCGGGGAGCTGTTTTTT
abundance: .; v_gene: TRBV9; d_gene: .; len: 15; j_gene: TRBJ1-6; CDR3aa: CASSPGFLAGSPLHF; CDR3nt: TGTGCCAGCAGTCCCGGGTTCCTAGCGGGTTCACCCCTCCACTTT
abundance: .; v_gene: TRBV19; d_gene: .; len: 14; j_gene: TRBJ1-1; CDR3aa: CASRTDSANTEAFF; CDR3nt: TGTGCCAGTAGGACCGATAGCGCTAACACTGAAGCTTTCTTT
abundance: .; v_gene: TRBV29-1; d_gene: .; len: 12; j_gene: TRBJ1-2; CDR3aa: CSVEDSGYGYPF; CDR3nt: TGCAGCGTTGAAGATTCAGGGTATGGCTACCCCTTC
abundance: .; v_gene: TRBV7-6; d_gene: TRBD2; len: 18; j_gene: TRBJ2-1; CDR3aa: CASSTEKGGGAPYNEQFF; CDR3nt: TGTGCCAGCAGTACAGAAAAAGGCGGGGGGGCTCCCTACAATGAGCAGTTCTTC
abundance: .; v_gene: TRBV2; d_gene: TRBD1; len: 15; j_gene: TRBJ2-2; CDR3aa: CASSEQGAGTGELFF; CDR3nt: TGTGCCAGCAGTGAACAGGGGGCCGGCACCGGGGAGCTGTTTTTT
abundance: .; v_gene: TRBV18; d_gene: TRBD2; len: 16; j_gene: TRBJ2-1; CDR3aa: CASSPPGTSGYNEQFF; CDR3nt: TGTGCCAGCTCACCACCCGGGACTAGCGGCTACAATGAGCAGTTCTTC
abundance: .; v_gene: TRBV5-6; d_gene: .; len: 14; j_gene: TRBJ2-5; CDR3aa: CASARQGLGETQYF; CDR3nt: TGTGCCAGCGCACGACAGGGACTGGGAGAGACCCAGTACTTC
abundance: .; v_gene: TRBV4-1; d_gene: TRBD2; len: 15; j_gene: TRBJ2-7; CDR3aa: CASSQGSGGFYEQYF; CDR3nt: TGCGCCAGCAGCCAAGGTAGCGGGGGATTCTACGAGCAGTACTTC
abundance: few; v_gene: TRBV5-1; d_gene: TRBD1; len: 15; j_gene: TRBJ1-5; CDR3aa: CASSLAGTGNQPQNF; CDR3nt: TGCGCCAGCAGCTTGGCCGGGACAGGCAATCAGCCCCAGAATTTT
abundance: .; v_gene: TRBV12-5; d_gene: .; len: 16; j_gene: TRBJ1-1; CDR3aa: CASGLVDRDWDTEAFF; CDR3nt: TGTGCTAGTGGTTTGGTAGATCGGGATTGGGACACTGAAGCTTTCTTT
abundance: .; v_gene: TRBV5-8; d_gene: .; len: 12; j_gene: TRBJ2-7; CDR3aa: CASSSIRYEQYF; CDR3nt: TGTGCCAGCAGCTCTATTCGCTACGAGCAGTACTTC
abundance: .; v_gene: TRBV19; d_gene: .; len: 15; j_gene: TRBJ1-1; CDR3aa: CASSISGRGGPEAFF; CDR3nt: TGTGCCAGTAGTATATCGGGCAGGGGTGGACCTGAAGCTTTCTTT
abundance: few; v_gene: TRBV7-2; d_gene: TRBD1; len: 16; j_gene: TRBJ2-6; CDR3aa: CASRRGRGPGANVLTF; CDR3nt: TGTGCCAGCAGACGAGGCAGGGGGCCTGGGGCCAACGTCCTGACTTTC
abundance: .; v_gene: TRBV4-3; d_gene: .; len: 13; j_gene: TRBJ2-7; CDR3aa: CASSQGTDYEQYF; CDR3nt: TGCGCCAGCAGCCAAGGGACAGACTACGAGCAGTACTTC
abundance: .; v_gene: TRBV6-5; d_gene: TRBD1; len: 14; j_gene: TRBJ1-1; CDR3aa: CASTRQGASTEAFF; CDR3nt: TGTGCCAGCACCAGACAGGGGGCGAGCACTGAAGCTTTCTTT
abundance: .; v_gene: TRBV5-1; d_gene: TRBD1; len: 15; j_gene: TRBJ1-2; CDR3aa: CASSWRQGSNYGYTF; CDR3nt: TGCGCCAGCAGCTGGCGACAGGGATCGAACTATGGCTACACCTTC
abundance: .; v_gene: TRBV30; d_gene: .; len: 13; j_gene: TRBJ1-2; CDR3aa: CAWSRSTNYGYTF; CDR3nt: TGTGCCTGGAGTCGTTCTACTAACTATGGCTACACCTTC
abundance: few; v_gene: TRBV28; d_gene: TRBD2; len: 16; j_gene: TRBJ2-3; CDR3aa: CASSLTLAGSTDTQYF; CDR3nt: TGTGCCAGCAGTTTAACCCTAGCGGGGAGCACAGATACGCAGTATTTT
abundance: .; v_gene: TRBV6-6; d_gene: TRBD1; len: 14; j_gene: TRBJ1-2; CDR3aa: CASSYRGQGLGYTF; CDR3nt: TGTGCCAGCAGTTACAGGGGACAGGGCCTAGGCTACACCTTC